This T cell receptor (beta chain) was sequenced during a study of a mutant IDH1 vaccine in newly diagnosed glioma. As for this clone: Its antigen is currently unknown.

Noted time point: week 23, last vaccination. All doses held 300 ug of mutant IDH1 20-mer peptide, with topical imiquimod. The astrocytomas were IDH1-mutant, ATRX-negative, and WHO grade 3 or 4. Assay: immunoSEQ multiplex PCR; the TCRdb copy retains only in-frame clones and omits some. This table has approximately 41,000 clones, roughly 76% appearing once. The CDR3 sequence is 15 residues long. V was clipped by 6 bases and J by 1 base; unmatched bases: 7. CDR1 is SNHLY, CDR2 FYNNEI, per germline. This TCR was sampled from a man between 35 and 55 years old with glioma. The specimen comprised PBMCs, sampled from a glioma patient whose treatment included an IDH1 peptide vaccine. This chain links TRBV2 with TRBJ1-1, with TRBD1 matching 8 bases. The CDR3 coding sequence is TGTGCCAGCAGCCCCAGGGGGCTGGAGAACACTGAAGCTTTCTTT. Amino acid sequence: CASSPRGLENTEAFF.